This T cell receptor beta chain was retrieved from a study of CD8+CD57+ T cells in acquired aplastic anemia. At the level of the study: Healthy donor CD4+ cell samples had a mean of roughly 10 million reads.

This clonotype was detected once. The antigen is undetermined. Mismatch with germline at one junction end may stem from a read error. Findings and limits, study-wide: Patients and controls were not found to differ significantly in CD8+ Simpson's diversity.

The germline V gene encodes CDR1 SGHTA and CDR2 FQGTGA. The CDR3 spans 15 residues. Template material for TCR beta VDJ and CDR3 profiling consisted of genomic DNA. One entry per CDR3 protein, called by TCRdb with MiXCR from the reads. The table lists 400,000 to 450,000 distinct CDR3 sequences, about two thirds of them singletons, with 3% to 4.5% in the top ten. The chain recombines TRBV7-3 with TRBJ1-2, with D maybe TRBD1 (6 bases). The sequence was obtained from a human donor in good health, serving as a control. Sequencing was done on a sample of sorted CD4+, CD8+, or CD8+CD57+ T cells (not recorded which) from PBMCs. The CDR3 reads CATSPGAGADYGYTF. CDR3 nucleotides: TGTGCCACCAGCCCAGGAGCGGGGGCCGACTATGGGTACACCTTC. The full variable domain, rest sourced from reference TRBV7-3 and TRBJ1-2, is GAGVSQTPSNKVTEKGKYVELRCDPISGHTALYWYRQSLGQGPEFLIYFQGTGAADDSGLPNDRFFAVRPEGSVSTLKIQRTERGDSAVYLCATSPGAGADYGYTFGSGTRLTVV.